This TCR beta chain is drawn from a study of blood T cell repertoires in COVID-19. The count of this clone is one. The table came from immunoSEQ multiplex PCR; TCRdb's copy has only in-frame clones and leaves some out. The top ten hold about 6.7% of the sample, which has some 350,000 clones, about nine tenths seen once. The CDR3 runs 14 residues. Germline V gene data show CDR1 as SGHAT and CDR2 as FQNNGV. The V end was cut by 5 bases, the J end by 8 bases, with 17 bases between. The chain employs TRBV11-2 and TRBJ2-3; possibly TRBD2 for D (5 bases). The material sequenced was peripheral blood. The clonotype was recovered from a woman in her 70s with COVID-19, enrolled during active disease. CDR3 bases: TGTGCCAGCAGCCGCATAGGAGACCGGGGTACGCAGTATTTT. Its protein product is CASSRIGDRGTQYF.